This record covers a single T cell receptor beta chain. Its antigen is unidentified. Germline values: CDR1 LNHNV, CDR2 YYDKDF (reference sequence). The CDR3 has 17 amino acids. The V gene end was trimmed by 9 bases and the J gene end by 1 base; junction bases not matched to a gene: 14. PCR used 60 Vbeta primers and 13 Jbeta primers. Sequencing used immunoSEQ multiplex PCR; TCRdb keeps in-frame clones, though not all of them. In all, the sample yields around 140,000 clones. These data are taken from a study of cytomegalovirus exposure and HLA in healthy donors. Study outcomes and limitations: Being indistinguishable, some V segments were excluded, TRBV6-2 and TRBV6-3 among them. Overall, roughly 160 TCR beta chains were annotated as cytomegalovirus-associated. Most TCR sequences were rare, but some public TCRs occurred in many donors. A missense DCLRE1C variant was associated with V- and J-gene trimming of TCR beta chains in a later analysis, and an independent cohort replicated the association.

The genes are TRBV15 and TRBJ1-5, with 8 bases identical to TRBD1. The sample comprised PBMCs. The TCR originated in a male donor in good health and CMV-seronegative. The CDR3 reads CATTGGLDRGSNQPQHF. CDR3 nucleotide sequence: TGTGCCACGACGGGGGGACTCGACAGGGGAAGCAATCAGCCCCAGCATTTT.